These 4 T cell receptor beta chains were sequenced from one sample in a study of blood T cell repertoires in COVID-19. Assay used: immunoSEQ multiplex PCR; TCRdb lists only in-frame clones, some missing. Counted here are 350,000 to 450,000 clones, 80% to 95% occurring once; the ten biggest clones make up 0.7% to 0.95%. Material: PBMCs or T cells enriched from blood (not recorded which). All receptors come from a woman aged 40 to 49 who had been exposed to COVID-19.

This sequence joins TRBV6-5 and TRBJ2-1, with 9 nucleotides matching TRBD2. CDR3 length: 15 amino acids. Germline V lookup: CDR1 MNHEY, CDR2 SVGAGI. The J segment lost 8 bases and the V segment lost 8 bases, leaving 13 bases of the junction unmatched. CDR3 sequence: CASGRLAVDFDEQFF. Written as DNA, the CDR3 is TGTGCCAGCGGCAGACTAGCGGTGGATTTCGATGAGCAGTTCTTC.

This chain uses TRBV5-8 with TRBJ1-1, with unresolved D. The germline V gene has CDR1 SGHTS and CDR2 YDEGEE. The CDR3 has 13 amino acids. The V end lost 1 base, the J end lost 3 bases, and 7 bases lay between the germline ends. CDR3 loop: CASSLRRDTEAFF. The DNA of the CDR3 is TGTGCCAGCAGCTTGCGGAGGGACACTGAAGCTTTCTTT. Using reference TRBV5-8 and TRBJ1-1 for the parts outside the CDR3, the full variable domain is EAGVTQSPTHLIKTRGQQATLRCSPISGHTSVYWYQQALGLGLQFLLWYDEGEERNRGNFPPRFSGRQFPNYSSELNVNALELEDSALYLCASSLRRDTEAFFGQGTRLTVV.

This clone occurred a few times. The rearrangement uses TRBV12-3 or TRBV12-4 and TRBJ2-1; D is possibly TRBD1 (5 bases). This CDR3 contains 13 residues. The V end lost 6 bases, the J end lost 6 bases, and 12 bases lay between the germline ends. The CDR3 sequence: CASRQGTGNEQFF. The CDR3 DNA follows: TGTGCCAGCAGGCAGGGCACCGGCAATGAGCAGTTCTTC.

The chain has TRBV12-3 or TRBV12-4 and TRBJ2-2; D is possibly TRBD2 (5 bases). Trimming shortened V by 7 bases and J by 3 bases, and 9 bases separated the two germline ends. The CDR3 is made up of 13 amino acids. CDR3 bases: TGTGCCAGCAACCCCGGGGACACCGGGGAGCTGTTTTTT. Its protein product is CASNPGDTGELFF.